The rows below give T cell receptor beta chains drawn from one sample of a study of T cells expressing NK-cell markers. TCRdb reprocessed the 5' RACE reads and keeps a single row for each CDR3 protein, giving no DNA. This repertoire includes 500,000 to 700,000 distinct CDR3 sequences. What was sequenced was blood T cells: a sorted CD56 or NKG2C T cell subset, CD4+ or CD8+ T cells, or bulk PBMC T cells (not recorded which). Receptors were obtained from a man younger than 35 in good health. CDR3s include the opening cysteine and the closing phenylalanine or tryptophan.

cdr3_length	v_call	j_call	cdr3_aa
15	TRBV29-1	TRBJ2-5	CSVRSPGTIQETQYF
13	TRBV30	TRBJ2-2	CAWDKGNTGELFF
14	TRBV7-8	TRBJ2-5	CASSLAILGETQYF
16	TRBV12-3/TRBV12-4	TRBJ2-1	CASGGQGLSSYNEQFF
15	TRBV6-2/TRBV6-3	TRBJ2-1	CASSRLDREGNEQFF
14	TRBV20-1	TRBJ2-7	CSALTGLSSYEQYF
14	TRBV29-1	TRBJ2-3	CSVAWSLQADTQYF
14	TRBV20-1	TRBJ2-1	CSATTRPAYNEQFF
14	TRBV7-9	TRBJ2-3	CASVAGGPWDTQYF
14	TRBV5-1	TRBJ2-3	CASRVRLSTDTQYF
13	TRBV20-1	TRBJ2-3	CSMKPSSTDTQYF
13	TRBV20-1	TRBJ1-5	CSAYNEVVWPQHF